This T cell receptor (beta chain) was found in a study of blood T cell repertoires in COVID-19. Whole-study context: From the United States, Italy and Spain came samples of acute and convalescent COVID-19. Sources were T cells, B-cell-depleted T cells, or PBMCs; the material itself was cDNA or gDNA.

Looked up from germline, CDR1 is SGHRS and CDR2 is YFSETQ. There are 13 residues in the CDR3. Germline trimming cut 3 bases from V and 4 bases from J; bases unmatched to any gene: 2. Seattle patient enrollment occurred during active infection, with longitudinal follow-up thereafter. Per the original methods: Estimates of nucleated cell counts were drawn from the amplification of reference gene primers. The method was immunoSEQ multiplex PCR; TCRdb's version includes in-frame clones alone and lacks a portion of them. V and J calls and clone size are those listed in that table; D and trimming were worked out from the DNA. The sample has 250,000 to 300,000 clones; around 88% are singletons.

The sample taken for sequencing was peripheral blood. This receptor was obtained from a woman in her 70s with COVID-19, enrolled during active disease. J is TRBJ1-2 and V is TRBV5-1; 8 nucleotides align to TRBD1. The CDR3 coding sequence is TGCGCCAGCAGCTCTGGACAGGGCTATGGCTACACCTTC. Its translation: CASSSGQGYGYTF.